This TCR beta chain originates from a study of CD8+ T cells in alopecia areata. Study details: Treated patients received oral tofacitinib, 5 to 10 mg twice daily. Findings of the study overall: Persistence during tofacitinib was seen for many expanded lesional clones in scalp and blood. Scalp samples also yield sequences of resident alphabeta T cells from normal skin. Greater clonality was observed in lesional scalp samples, especially alopecia totalis/universalis, versus normal scalp.

Extracted RNA was reverse transcribed, and the resulting cDNA served as sequencing template. The protocol was immunoSEQ multiplex PCR, while the TCRdb copy is restricted to in-frame clones and leaves out a portion. The repertoire consists of approximately 170,000 clones, with around three fifths occurring once and the leading ten covering more than 13%. With 10 bases removed from V and 6 bases from J, the gap between germline ends came to 13 bases. CDR1 is MNHEY, CDR2 SVGAGI, per germline. The CDR3 consists of 11 residues. Stated treatment: oral pan-JAK inhibitor, 5-10 mg twice daily. Concerning this clone itself: Its specificity is unknown.

The sequence was obtained from a human donor with alopecia areata. The chain employs TRBV6-5 and TRBJ2-7; D ambiguous. This specimen consisted of CD4+ T cells sorted from blood, obtained at week 24, from a patient treated with tofacitinib. In nucleotides, the CDR3 is TGTGCCACCTCGGACGCCTCCGAGCAGTACTTC. This encodes CATSDASEQYF.